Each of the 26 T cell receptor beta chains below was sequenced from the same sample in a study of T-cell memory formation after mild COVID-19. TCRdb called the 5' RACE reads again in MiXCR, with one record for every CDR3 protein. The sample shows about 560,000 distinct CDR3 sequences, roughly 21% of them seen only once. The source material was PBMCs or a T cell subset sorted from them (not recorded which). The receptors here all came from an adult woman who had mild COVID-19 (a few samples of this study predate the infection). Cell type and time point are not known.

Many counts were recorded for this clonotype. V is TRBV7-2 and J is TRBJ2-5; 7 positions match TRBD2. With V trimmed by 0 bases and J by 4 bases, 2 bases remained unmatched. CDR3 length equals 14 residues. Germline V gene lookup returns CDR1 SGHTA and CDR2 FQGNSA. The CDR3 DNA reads TGTGCCAGCAGCTTAGCGGGGAGGGGAGAGACCCAGTACTTC. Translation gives CASSLAGRGETQYF.

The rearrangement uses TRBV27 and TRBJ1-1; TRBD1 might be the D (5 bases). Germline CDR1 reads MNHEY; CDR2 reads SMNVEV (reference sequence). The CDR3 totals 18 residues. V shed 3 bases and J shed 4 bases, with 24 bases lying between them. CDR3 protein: CASSFRVRVGSAGTEAFF. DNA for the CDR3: TGTGCCAGCAGTTTCCGGGTCAGGGTGGGGTCGGCCGGCACTGAAGCTTTCTTT.

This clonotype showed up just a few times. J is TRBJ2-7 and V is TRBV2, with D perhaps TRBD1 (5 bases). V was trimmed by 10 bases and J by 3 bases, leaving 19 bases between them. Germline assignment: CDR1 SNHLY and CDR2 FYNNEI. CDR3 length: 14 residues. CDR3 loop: CATARQPGNYEQYF. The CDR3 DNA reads TGTGCCACTGCTCGACAGCCAGGGAACTACGAGCAGTACTTC.

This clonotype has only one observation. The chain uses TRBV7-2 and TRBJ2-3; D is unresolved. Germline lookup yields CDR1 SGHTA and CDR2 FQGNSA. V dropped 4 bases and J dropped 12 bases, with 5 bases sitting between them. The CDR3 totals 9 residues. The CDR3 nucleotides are TGTGCCAGCAGCTCACTTCAGTATTTT. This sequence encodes CASSSLQYF.

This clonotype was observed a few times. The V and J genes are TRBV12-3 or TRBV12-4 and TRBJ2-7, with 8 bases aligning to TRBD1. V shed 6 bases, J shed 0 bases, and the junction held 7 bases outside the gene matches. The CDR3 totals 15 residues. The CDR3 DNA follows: TGTGCCAGCAGAATTACCGGGACAGGCTCCTACGAGCAGTACTTC. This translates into CASRITGTGSYEQYF.

CDR3 nucleotides: TGTGCCACCTTCCAGCTTTCAGATACGCAGTATTTT. Translating gives CATFQLSDTQYF. This rearrangement joins TRBV6-1 to TRBJ2-3; no reliable D call. The CDR3 is 12 residues long. Trimming took off 10 bases at V and 4 bases at J, with 12 bases between the two ends. The germline V gene encodes CDR1 MNHNS and CDR2 SASEGT.

The CDR3 DNA sequence: TGCAGCGTTCGGGCAGGCCTTCACACAGATACGCAGTATTTT. It yields the protein CSVRAGLHTDTQYF. The rearrangement joins TRBV29-1 to TRBJ2-3; D is ambiguous. The ends were cut back, 5 bases at V and 2 bases at J, with 14 bases in the middle. From germline, CDR1 is SQVTM and CDR2 ANQGSEA. The CDR3 spans 14 residues.

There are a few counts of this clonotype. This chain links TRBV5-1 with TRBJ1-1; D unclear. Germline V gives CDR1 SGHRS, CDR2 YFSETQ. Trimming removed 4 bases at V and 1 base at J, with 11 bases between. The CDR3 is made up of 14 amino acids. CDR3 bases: TGCGCCAGCAGCCCCAGTTTTGGGAACACTGAAGCTTTCTTT. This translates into CASSPSFGNTEAFF.

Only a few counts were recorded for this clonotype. The DNA of the CDR3 is TGTGCCAGCAGCTTACGCGGGACAGGGTCAGGTTCACCCCTCCACTTT. Amino acid sequence: CASSLRGTGSGSPLHF. The V gene is TRBV7-3, the J gene TRBJ1-6, with TRBD1 identical over 9 bases. The CDR3 runs to 16 residues. After removal of 2 bases from V and 9 bases from J, the junction contained 8 bases not matched to a gene. Germline V gene sequence: CDR1 SGHTA, CDR2 FQGTGA.

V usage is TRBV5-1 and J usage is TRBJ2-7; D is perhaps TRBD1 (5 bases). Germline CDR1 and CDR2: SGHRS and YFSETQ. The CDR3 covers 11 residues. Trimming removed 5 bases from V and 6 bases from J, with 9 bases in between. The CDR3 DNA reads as TGCGCCAGCAGTTGGGGCAGCGAGCAGTACTTC. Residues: CASSWGSEQYF.

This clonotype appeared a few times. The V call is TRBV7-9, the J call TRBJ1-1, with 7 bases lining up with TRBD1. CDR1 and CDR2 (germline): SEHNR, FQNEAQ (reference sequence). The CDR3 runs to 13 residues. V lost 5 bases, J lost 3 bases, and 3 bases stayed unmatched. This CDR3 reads CASSHTGDTEAFF. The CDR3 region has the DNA TGTGCCAGCAGCCACACAGGGGACACTGAAGCTTTCTTT.

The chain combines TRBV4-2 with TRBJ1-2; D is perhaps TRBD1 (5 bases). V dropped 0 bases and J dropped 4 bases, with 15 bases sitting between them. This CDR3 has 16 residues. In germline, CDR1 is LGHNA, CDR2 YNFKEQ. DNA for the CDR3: TGTGCCAGCAGCCAAGAGATGCCCGGGACGGCCTATGGCTACACCTTC. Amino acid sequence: CASSQEMPGTAYGYTF.

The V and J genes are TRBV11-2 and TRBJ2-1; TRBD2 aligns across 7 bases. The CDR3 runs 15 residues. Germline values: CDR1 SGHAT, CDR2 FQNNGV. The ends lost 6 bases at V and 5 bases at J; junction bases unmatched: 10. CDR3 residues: CASRYAGTINNEQFF. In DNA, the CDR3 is TGTGCCAGCAGGTACGCCGGGACTATAAACAATGAGCAGTTCTTC.

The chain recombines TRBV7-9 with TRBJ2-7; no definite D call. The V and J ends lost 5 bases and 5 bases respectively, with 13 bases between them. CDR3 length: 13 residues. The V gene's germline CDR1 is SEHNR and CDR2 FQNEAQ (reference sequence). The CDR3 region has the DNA TGTGCCAGCAGCCTAACCGATGCAGACGAGCAGTACTTC. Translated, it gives CASSLTDADEQYF.

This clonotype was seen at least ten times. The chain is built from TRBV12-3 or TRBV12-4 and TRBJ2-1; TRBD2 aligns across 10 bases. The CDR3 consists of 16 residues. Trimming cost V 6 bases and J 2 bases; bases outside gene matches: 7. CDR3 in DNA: TGTGCCAGCAGAGGACTAGCGGTGTCCCCCTACAATGAGCAGTTCTTC. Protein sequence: CASRGLAVSPYNEQFF.

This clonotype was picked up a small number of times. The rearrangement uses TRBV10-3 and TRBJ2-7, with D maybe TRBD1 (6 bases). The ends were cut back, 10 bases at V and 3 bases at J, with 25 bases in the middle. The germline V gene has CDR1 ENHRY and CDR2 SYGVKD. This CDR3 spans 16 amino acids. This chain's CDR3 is CATQHGLQGQGYEQYF. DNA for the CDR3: TGTGCCACGCAACACGGCCTTCAGGGGCAAGGCTACGAGCAGTACTTC.

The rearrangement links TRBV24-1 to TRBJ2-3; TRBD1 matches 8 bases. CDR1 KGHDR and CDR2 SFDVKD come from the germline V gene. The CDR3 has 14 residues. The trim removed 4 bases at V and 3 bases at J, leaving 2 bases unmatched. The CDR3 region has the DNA TGTGCCACCAGTGACCAGGGGGCTACAGATACGCAGTATTTT. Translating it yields CATSDQGATDTQYF.

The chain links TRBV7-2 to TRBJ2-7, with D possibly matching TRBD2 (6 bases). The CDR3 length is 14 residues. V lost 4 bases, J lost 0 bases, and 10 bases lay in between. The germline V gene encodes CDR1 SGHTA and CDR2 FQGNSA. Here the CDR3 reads CASSWDWSSYEQYF. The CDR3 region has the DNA TGTGCCAGCAGCTGGGACTGGAGCTCCTACGAGCAGTACTTC.

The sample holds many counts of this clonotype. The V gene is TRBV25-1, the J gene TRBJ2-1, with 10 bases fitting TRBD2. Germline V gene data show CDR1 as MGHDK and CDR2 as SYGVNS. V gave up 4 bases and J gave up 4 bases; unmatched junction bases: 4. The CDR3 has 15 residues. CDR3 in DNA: TGTGCCAGCAGTGTGACTAGCGGGTCGTACAATGAGCAGTTCTTC. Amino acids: CASSVTSGSYNEQFF.

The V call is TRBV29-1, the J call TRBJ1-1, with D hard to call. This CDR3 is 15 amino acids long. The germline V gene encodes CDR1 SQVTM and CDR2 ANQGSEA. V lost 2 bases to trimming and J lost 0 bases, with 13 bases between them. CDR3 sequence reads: CSVEPPGEMNTEAFF. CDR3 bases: TGCAGCGTTGAACCCCCCGGCGAGATGAACACTGAAGCTTTCTTT.

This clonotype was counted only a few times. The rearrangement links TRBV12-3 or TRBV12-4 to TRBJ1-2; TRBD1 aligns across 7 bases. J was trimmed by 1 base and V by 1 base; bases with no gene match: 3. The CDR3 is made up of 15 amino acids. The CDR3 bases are TGTGCCAGCAGTTTAGGGGACAGAAATAACTATGGCTACACCTTC. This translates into CASSLGDRNNYGYTF.

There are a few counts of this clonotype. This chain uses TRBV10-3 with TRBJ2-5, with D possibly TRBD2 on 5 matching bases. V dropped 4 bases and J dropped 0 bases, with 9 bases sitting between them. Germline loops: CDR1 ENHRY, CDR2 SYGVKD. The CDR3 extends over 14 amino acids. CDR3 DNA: TGTGCCATCAGTGGGGTCGGGGACCAAGAGACCCAGTACTTC. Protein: CAISGVGDQETQYF.

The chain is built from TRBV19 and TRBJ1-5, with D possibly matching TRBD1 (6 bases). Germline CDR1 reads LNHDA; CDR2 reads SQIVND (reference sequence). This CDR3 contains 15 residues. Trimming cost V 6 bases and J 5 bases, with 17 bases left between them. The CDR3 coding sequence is TGTGCCAGTAGGAGTACAGGGATTGGCGATCAGCCCCAGCATTTT. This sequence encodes CASRSTGIGDQPQHF.

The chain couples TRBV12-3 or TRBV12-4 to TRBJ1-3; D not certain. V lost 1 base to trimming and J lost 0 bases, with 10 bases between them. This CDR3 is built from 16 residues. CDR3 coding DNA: TGTGCCAGCAGTTTAGTGGAATGGGGCTCTGGAAACACCATATATTTT. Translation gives CASSLVEWGSGNTIYF.

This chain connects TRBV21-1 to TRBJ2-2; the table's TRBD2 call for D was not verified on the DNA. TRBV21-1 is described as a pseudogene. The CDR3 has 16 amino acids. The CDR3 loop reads CASSKAWGDVGGELFF. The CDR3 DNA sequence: TGTGCCAGCAGCAAAGCGTGGGGAGATGTCGGAGGGGAGCTGTTTTTT.

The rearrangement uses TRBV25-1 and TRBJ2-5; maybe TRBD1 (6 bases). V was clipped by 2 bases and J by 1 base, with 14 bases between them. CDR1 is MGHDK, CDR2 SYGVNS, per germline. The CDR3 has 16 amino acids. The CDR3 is CASSEGGRGFQETQYF. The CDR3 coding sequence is TGTGCCAGCAGTGAAGGGGGCAGGGGATTCCAAGAGACCCAGTACTTC.